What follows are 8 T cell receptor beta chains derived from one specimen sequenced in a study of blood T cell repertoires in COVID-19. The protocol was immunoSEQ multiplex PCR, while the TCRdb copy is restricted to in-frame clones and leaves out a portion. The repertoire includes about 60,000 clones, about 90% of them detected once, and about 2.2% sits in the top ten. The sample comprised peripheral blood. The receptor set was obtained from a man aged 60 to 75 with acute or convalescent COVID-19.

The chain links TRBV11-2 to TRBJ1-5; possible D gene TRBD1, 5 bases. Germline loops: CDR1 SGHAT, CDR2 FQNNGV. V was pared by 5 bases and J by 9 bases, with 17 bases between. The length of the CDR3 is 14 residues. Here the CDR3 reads CASSPGGMGSPQHF. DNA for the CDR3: TGTGCCAGCAGCCCCGGGGGTATGGGGTCGCCCCAGCATTTT.

This CDR3 reads CASSSGQGDEKLFF. The DNA for the CDR3 is TGTGCCAGCAGTAGCGGACAGGGTGATGAAAAACTGTTTTTT. The chain has TRBV6-5 and TRBJ1-4; 8 bases fit TRBD1. The CDR3 covers 14 residues. Trimming took 5 bases from V and 6 from J; bases not matched to a gene: 5. In germline, CDR1 is MNHEY, CDR2 SVGAGI.

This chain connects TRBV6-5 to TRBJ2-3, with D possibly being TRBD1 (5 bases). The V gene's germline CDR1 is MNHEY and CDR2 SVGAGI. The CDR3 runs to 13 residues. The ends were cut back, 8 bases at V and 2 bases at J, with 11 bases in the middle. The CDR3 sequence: CASDSRFTDTQYF. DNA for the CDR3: TGTGCCAGCGACAGCAGGTTCACAGATACGCAGTATTTT.

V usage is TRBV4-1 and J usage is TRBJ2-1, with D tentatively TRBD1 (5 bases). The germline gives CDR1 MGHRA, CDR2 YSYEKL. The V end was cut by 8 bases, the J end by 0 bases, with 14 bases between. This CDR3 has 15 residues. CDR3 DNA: TGCGCCAGCGAGAGACAGATGAGCTCCTACAATGAGCAGTTCTTC. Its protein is CASERQMSSYNEQFF.

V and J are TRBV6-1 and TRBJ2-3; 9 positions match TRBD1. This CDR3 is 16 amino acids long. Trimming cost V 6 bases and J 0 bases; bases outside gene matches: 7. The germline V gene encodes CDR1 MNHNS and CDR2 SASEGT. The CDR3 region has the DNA TGTGCCAGCAGAGAACAGGGGGCGCGGAGCACAGATACGCAGTATTTT. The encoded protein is CASREQGARSTDTQYF.

The CDR3 DNA is TGTGCCAGCAGTGTGTCCGGCGGGAGAGTCGCAGATACGCAGTATTTT. It yields the protein CASSVSGGRVADTQYF. This sequence joins TRBV6-4 and TRBJ2-3; TRBD2 aligns across 7 bases. Germline V CDR1 and CDR2: MRHNA, SNTAGT. The CDR3 is made up of 16 amino acids. V shed 4 bases, J shed 4 bases, and the junction held 11 bases outside the gene matches.

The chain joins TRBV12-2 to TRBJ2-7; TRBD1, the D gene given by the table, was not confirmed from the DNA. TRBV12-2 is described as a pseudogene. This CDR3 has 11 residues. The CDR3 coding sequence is TGTGCAAGTCGCCCAAACTACGAGCAGTACTTC. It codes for CASRPNYEQYF.

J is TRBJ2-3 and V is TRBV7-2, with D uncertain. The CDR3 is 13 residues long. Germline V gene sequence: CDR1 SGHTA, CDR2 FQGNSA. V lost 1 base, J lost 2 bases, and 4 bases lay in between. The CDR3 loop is CASSLELTDTQYF. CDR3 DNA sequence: TGTGCCAGCAGCTTAGAACTCACAGATACGCAGTATTTT. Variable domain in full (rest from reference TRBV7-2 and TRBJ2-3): GAGVSQSPSNKVTEKGKDVELRCDPISGHTALYWYRQSLGQGLEFLIYFQGNSAPDKSGLPSDRFSAERTGGSVSTLTIQRTQQEDSAVYLCASSLELTDTQYFGPGTRLTVL.